A single sample is the source of the 15 T cell receptor beta chains below, sequenced in a study of T cell responses to AZD1222 COVID-19 vaccine. The method was immunoSEQ multiplex PCR; TCRdb's version includes in-frame clones alone and lacks a portion of them. The sample lists tens of thousands of clones; 85% to 95% were seen once. Sequences were derived from peripheral blood, sampled 28 days after the second AZD1222 dose. The source of these receptors is an adult who received the AZD1222 COVID-19 vaccine.

The V call is TRBV6-2 or TRBV6-3, the J call TRBJ2-3, with TRBD2 matching 8 bases. CDR1 MNHEY and CDR2 SVGEGT come from the germline V gene. The CDR3 spans 17 residues. V lost 2 bases, J lost 4 bases, and 11 bases stayed unmatched. CDR3 protein: CASSYTPGAGEPDTQYF. The CDR3 DNA sequence: TGTGCCAGCAGTTACACCCCCGGAGCGGGAGAGCCAGATACGCAGTATTTT.

The V call is TRBV5-6, the J call TRBJ2-7; 7 nucleotides line up with TRBD1. The germline V gene encodes CDR1 SGHDT and CDR2 YYEEEE. The ends lost 4 bases at V and 5 bases at J; junction bases unmatched: 18. The length of the CDR3 is 17 residues. In DNA form, the CDR3 reads TGTGCCAGCAGCCTGCTGGGACAGCGAACCTTGGCTGACGAGCAGTACTTC. Encoded protein: CASSLLGQRTLADEQYF.

The chain has TRBV3-1 (or the pseudogene TRBV3-2) and TRBJ1-1, with 9 bases identical to TRBD1. Germline CDR1 is LGHDT and CDR2 is YNNKEL (reference sequence). The CDR3 has 16 residues. The V gene end was trimmed by 3 bases and the J gene end by 3 bases; junction bases not matched to a gene: 8. In nucleotides, the CDR3 is TGTGCCAGCAGCCAGAACAGGGGGCGCGGTGACACTGAAGCTTTCTTT. This codes for CASSQNRGRGDTEAFF.

In this sample, this clone turned up once. The rearrangement links TRBV29-1 to TRBJ2-3, with D unclear. Germline V lookup: CDR1 SQVTM, CDR2 ANQGSEA. CDR3 length equals 12 residues. V lost 5 bases and J 2 bases, leaving 8 bases between the germline ends. In DNA form, the CDR3 reads TGCAGCGTTAGGTTATTCACAGATACGCAGTATTTT. Residues: CSVRLFTDTQYF.

The genes are TRBV6-2 or TRBV6-3 and TRBJ2-3; TRBD2 agrees at 10 bases. Unmatched junction bases numbered 9, after V lost 5 bases and J lost 4 bases. This CDR3 is 16 amino acids long. Germline loops: CDR1 MNHEY, CDR2 SVGEGT. In nucleotides, the CDR3 is TGTGCCAGCAGTACCTCTAGCGGGAGTGGGGCAGATACGCAGTATTTT. It encodes CASSTSSGSGADTQYF.

The chain carries TRBV11-2 and TRBJ1-1; D call uncertain. The CDR3 has 15 residues. The V gene lost 4 bases and the J gene lost 4 bases, with 16 bases spanning the gap. Per germline, CDR1 SGHAT and CDR2 FQNNGV. Here the CDR3 reads CASSSRGMGSTEAFF. CDR3 DNA: TGTGCCAGCAGCTCCAGAGGTATGGGGAGCACTGAAGCTTTCTTT.

This chain connects TRBV4-1 to TRBJ1-2; no reliable D call. Trimming shortened V by 3 bases and J by 8 bases, and 16 bases separated the two germline ends. The CDR3 consists of 14 residues. Germline V gene lookup returns CDR1 MGHRA and CDR2 YSYEKL. CDR3 coding DNA: TGCGCCAGCAGCCACCTCGGGCTATATGGCGGCTACACCTTC. This translates into CASSHLGLYGGYTF.

V usage is TRBV6-5 and J usage is TRBJ1-2; TRBD1 agrees at 8 bases. The germline V gene encodes CDR1 MNHEY and CDR2 SVGAGI. This CDR3 has 13 residues. J gave up 8 bases and V 7 bases, and 9 bases lay outside the gene matches. The CDR3 region has the DNA TGTGCCAGCAACCGAGGGACAGGCGACGGCTACACCTTC. Translated: CASNRGTGDGYTF.

The chain uses TRBV14 and TRBJ1-3; D is perhaps TRBD1 (5 bases). V was pared by 2 bases and J by 0 bases, with 8 bases between. Germline loops: CDR1 SGHDN, CDR2 FVKESK. The CDR3 contains 15 residues. The DNA for the CDR3 is TGTGCCAGCAGCCAAATACAGGACTCTGGAAACACCATATATTTT. The encoded protein is CASSQIQDSGNTIYF.

This sequence joins TRBV30 and TRBJ2-5; possible D gene TRBD1, 6 bases. Germline CDR1 is GTSNPN and CDR2 is SVGIG (reference sequence). Trimming cost V 0 bases and J 6 bases, with 14 bases left between them. The CDR3 covers 14 residues. The CDR3, as DNA: TGTGCCTGGAGTGTCTTGGGTGGGGGCAAGACCCAGTACTTC. Residues: CAWSVLGGGKTQYF.

The rearrangement links TRBV2 to TRBJ1-2; D is unresolved. CDR1 is SNHLY, CDR2 FYNNEI, per germline. This CDR3 comprises 12 residues. With 8 bases removed from V and 7 bases from J, the gap between germline ends came to 14 bases. This chain's CDR3 is CASSIKGFGYTF. CDR3 sequence (DNA): TGTGCCAGCTCTATTAAGGGTTTTGGCTACACCTTC.

The chain has TRBV5-6 and TRBJ2-3; no firm D call. The CDR3 is 14 amino acids. The germline V gene encodes CDR1 SGHDT and CDR2 YYEEEE. Trimming took off 0 bases at V and 5 bases at J, with 10 bases between the two ends. DNA for the CDR3: TGTGCCAGCAGCTTGGAGGGTTTGGGAGATACGCAGTATTTT. It is translated as CASSLEGLGDTQYF.

This chain uses TRBV28 with TRBJ2-7; the D call may be TRBD1 or TRBD2 (5 bases each). The CDR3 spans 15 residues. V was clipped by 8 bases and J by 2 bases, with 19 bases between them. Germline loops: CDR1 MDHEN, CDR2 SYDVKM. The CDR3 is CASGAGTPQTYEQYF. The CDR3 DNA sequence: TGTGCCAGCGGTGCAGGGACCCCCCAAACCTACGAGCAGTACTTC.

Here the CDR3 DNA reads TGTGCCTGGAGAGGCCTCCCGACTAGATACATTCAGTACTTC. This encodes CAWRGLPTRYIQYF. The gene calls are TRBV30 and TRBJ2-4, with D possibly matching TRBD2 (6 bases). The V and J ends lost 3 bases and 8 bases respectively, with 17 bases between them. Germline CDR1 is GTSNPN and CDR2 is SVGIG (reference sequence). The CDR3 runs to 14 residues.

This chain uses TRBV24-1 with TRBJ1-3, with D possibly being TRBD1 (5 bases). This CDR3 is 15 amino acids long. The V gene's germline CDR1 is KGHDR and CDR2 SFDVKD. V lost 4 bases to trimming and J lost 0 bases, with 9 bases between them. The chain's CDR3 is CATSDPGGSGNTIYF. The CDR3 DNA is TGTGCCACCAGTGACCCGGGGGGCTCTGGAAACACCATATATTTT.